The 23 T cell receptor beta chains given below trace back to one sample, sequenced in a study of ipilimumab plus nivolumab after autologous stem cell transplantation. TCRdb keeps only in-frame clones here, not all; method: immunoSEQ multiplex PCR. Among around 16,000 clones listed, roughly 77% were seen once. The sample in question was PBMCs, obtained in a trial of ipilimumab plus nivolumab as post-transplant consolidation. The receptors shown here come from a male donor with diffuse large B-cell lymphoma.

This clone showed up just a few times. The chain recombines TRBV5-4 with TRBJ2-6; perhaps D is TRBD1 or TRBD2 (5 bases each). The CDR3 sequence is 16 residues long. V gave up 4 bases and J gave up 0 bases, with 11 bases separating them. Germline CDR1 SGHNT, CDR2 YYREEE (reference sequence). The chain's CDR3 is CASSRDRPSGANVLTF. The CDR3 nucleotides read TGTGCCAGCAGCCGGGACCGACCCTCTGGGGCCAACGTCCTGACTTTC.

CDR3 amino acids: CASSEGLVRDTQYF. The CDR3 DNA reads as TGCGCCAGCAGCGAGGGACTAGTCAGAGATACGCAGTATTTT. J is TRBJ2-3 and V is TRBV5-1; 8 bases align to TRBD2. The CDR3 spans 14 residues. J was trimmed by 5 bases and V by 4 bases; bases with no gene match: 6. Looked up from germline, CDR1 is SGHRS and CDR2 is YFSETQ.

Relative to its sample, this clone is medium-sized (0.01 to 0.1%). The sample contains more than one DNA sequence encoding this CDR3. This sequence joins TRBV20-1 and TRBJ2-7; D is tentatively TRBD1 or TRBD2 (5 bases each). Germline V CDR1 and CDR2: DFQATT, SNEGSKA (reference sequence). CDR3 size: 11 residues. Trimming pared 6 bases from V and 5 bases from J, leaving 11 bases between. The CDR3 DNA reads TGCAGTGCGCCGGGACCGGACGAGCAGTACTTC. Protein product: CSAPGPDEQYF.

The rearrangement uses TRBV9 and TRBJ2-1; 7 positions agree with TRBD2. The CDR3 covers 15 residues. The junction had 13 bases not matched to a gene; V was cut back by 3 bases and J by 10 bases. Per the germline V gene, CDR1 is SGDLS and CDR2 is YYNGEE. This CDR3 is CASSAGGRPNDEQFF. CDR3 bases: TGTGCCAGCAGCGCGGGAGGAAGGCCCAATGACGAGCAGTTCTTC.

This chain uses TRBV9 with TRBJ2-3, with 10 bases that match TRBD2. Germline V CDR1 and CDR2: SGDLS, YYNGEE. Germline trimming cut 0 bases from V and 0 bases from J; bases unmatched to any gene: 10. The CDR3 is 19 residues long. The CDR3 spells CASSVGLAGVLKSTDTQYF. CDR3 nucleotides: TGTGCCAGCAGCGTAGGGCTAGCGGGAGTCCTTAAGAGCACAGATACGCAGTATTTT. The whole variable domain, filled in from reference TRBV9 and TRBJ2-3, reads DSGVTQTPKHLITATGQRVTLRCSPRSGDLSVYWYQQSLDQGLQFLIQYYNGEERAKGNILERFSAQQFPDLHSELNLSSLELGDSALYFCASSVGLAGVLKSTDTQYFGPGTRLTVL.

The chain has TRBV18 and TRBJ1-1; no clear D. This CDR3 comprises 15 residues. CDR1 and CDR2 (germline): KGHSH, LQKENI. V lost 1 base and J 2 bases, leaving 11 bases between the germline ends. In nucleotides, the CDR3 is TGTGCCAGCTCACCACTGCGGTCACTAAACACTGAAGCTTTCTTT. This gives the protein CASSPLRSLNTEAFF.

J is TRBJ2-7 and V is TRBV5-1; 9 positions match TRBD1. This CDR3 is 15 amino acids long. From germline, CDR1 is SGHRS and CDR2 YFSETQ. V lost 2 bases, J lost 0 bases, and 3 bases stayed unmatched. Written as DNA, the CDR3 is TGCGCCAGCAGCTTACAGGGGGCGGGCTCCTACGAGCAGTACTTC. This gives the protein CASSLQGAGSYEQYF.

V usage is TRBV7-8 and J usage is TRBJ2-5; 10 bases align to TRBD1. With V trimmed by 4 bases and J by 5 bases, 7 bases remained unmatched. The length of the CDR3 is 15 residues. CDR1 SGHVS and CDR2 FQNEAQ come from the germline V gene. The CDR3 here is CASSSRDRGGETQYF. The CDR3 DNA is TGTGCCAGCAGCTCCCGGGACAGGGGAGGGGAGACCCAGTACTTC.

V is TRBV7-2 and J is TRBJ1-1; D unresolved. Germline CDR1 is SGHTA and CDR2 is FQGNSA. Trimming took off 5 bases at V and 4 bases at J, with 11 bases between the two ends. The CDR3 runs to 13 residues. In nucleotides, the CDR3 is TGTGCCAGCAGCCCGGGCCCCAGCACTGAAGCTTTCTTT. Protein: CASSPGPSTEAFF.

The chain carries TRBV2 and TRBJ2-7, with D perhaps being TRBD1 or TRBD2 (6 bases each). Trimming took 6 bases from V and 5 from J, leaving 14 bases between them. The CDR3 is made up of 13 amino acids. From germline, CDR1 is SNHLY and CDR2 FYNNEI. For the CDR3, the DNA is TGTGCCAGCAGAGGAACCGGGGGCGACGAGCAGTACTTC. Encoded protein: CASRGTGGDEQYF.

The V call is TRBV7-6, the J call TRBJ2-4, with D tentatively TRBD2 (7 bases). V lost 6 bases and J 5 bases, leaving 11 bases between the germline ends. This CDR3 contains 13 residues. The germline gives CDR1 SGHVS, CDR2 FNYEAQ. CDR3 in DNA: TGTGCCAGCAGTAGGGGGGGGCAAAACATTCAGTACTTC. Translating gives CASSRGGQNIQYF.

The rearrangement links TRBV5-1 to TRBJ1-1; tentatively, D is TRBD1 (6 bases). The length of the CDR3 is 14 residues. In germline, CDR1 is SGHRS, CDR2 YFSETQ. Trimming removed 2 bases from V and 1 base from J, with 9 bases in between. The CDR3 region is CASSLRTENTEAFF. CDR3 nucleotides: TGCGCCAGCAGCTTACGGACAGAGAACACTGAAGCTTTCTTT.

This clone was seen a single time. The gene calls are TRBV6-6 and TRBJ2-2; D gene uncertain. The ends were cut back, 2 bases at V and 7 bases at J, with 14 bases in the middle. Germline lookup yields CDR1 MNHNY and CDR2 SVGAGI (reference sequence). The CDR3 spans 15 residues. CDR3 sequence reads: CASSYNLESDGELFF. CDR3 in DNA: TGTGCCAGCAGTTACAACCTAGAATCGGACGGGGAGCTGTTTTTT.

This chain connects TRBV6-5 to TRBJ1-3, with D unresolved. CDR3 size: 15 residues. Between the trimmed V and J ends, which lost 6 bases and 0 bases, there was a span of 12 bases. The germline CDR1 and CDR2 sequences are MNHEY and SVGAGI. The CDR3 spells CASRSDWSSGNTIYF. The CDR3 nucleotides are TGTGCCAGCAGATCGGACTGGAGCTCTGGAAACACCATATATTTT.

Here the CDR3 DNA reads TGTGCCAGCAGCTCGATGGGGGGGTACAATGAGCAGTTCTTC. This translates into CASSSMGGYNEQFF. The chain combines TRBV7-3 with TRBJ2-1, with 7 bases fitting TRBD2. Trimming cost V 4 bases and J 4 bases; bases outside gene matches: 4. The CDR3 runs 14 residues. From germline, CDR1 is SGHTA and CDR2 FQGTGA.

This clone was recorded once. The chain is built from TRBV4-1 and TRBJ2-2; weak D call: TRBD1 (6 bases). Germline assignment: CDR1 MGHRA and CDR2 YSYEKL. V was trimmed by 1 base and J by 0 bases, leaving 12 bases between them. This CDR3 contains 17 residues. Here the CDR3 DNA reads TGCGCCAGCAGCCAAGGTTGGCGGACAGCGAACACCGGGGAGCTGTTTTTT. Its protein is CASSQGWRTANTGELFF.

The CDR3 sequence is CASSPDPGRYGYTF. DNA for the CDR3: TGTGCCAGCTCACCTGACCCGGGAAGGTATGGCTACACCTTC. This sequence joins TRBV18 and TRBJ1-2; D is undetermined. The CDR3 extends over 14 amino acids. From germline, CDR1 is KGHSH and CDR2 LQKENI. V lost 3 bases and J 5 bases, leaving 13 bases between the germline ends.

This clone was recorded only once. The chain joins TRBV13 to TRBJ2-6; no reliable D call. The CDR3 runs to 15 residues. From germline, CDR1 is PRHDT and CDR2 FYEKMQ (reference sequence). V lost 0 bases, J lost 1 base, and 4 bases lay in between. CDR3 sequence reads: CASSLGGSGANVLTF. The CDR3, as DNA: TGTGCCAGCAGCTTAGGAGGATCTGGGGCCAACGTCCTGACTTTC.

The rearrangement uses TRBV5-6 and TRBJ1-1; D not resolved. The V end lost 4 bases, the J end lost 2 bases, and 12 bases lay between the germline ends. Germline-derived CDR1 and CDR2 are SGHDT and YYEEEE. This CDR3 is built from 14 residues. As DNA, the CDR3 is TGTGCCAGCAGCGACGGCCCAGCCAACACTGAAGCTTTCTTT. Amino acid sequence: CASSDGPANTEAFF.

This clone was seen a few times. The V and J genes are TRBV5-1 and TRBJ2-1; 7 bases are shared with TRBD1. The CDR3 runs 14 residues. The germline V gene has CDR1 SGHRS and CDR2 YFSETQ. Losses at the gene ends were 7 bases for V and 5 bases for J; bases not matched to a gene: 9. The CDR3 nucleotides read TGCGCCAGCGCACCGGGACAGCCTAACAATGAGCAGTTCTTC. Translation gives CASAPGQPNNEQFF.

The V and J genes are TRBV5-1 and TRBJ2-2; D call uncertain. Germline-derived CDR1 and CDR2 are SGHRS and YFSETQ. The CDR3 sequence is 16 residues long. The germline V and J ends were trimmed by 3 bases and 8 bases, with 20 bases remaining between them. The CDR3: CASSSGVSPERGELFF. CDR3 in DNA: TGCGCCAGCAGCTCCGGAGTGAGCCCTGAACGGGGGGAGCTGTTTTTT.

The chain combines TRBV15 with TRBJ1-1; no clear D gene. The CDR3 is made up of 14 amino acids. Trimming took off 3 bases at V and 1 base at J, with 9 bases between the two ends. From germline, CDR1 is LNHNV and CDR2 YYDKDF (reference sequence). Here the CDR3 reads CATSRDGPNTEAFF. In nucleotides, the CDR3 is TGTGCCACCAGCAGGGACGGACCGAACACTGAAGCTTTCTTT.

The chain is built from TRBV6-5 and TRBJ2-7, with D maybe TRBD1 (6 bases). The CDR3 totals 13 residues. The germline gives CDR1 MNHEY, CDR2 SVGAGI. The V gene lost 2 bases and the J gene lost 6 bases, with 11 bases spanning the gap. In DNA form, the CDR3 reads TGTGCCAGCAGTTACACGACAGGTACCGAGCAGTACTTC. Amino acid sequence: CASSYTTGTEQYF.